The sequence of this T cell receptor (beta chain) was determined in a study of T cell clones after liver transplantation. About the study: Tolerance: complete withdrawal held at least one year, liver enzymes staying within twice normal.

The table came from immunoSEQ multiplex PCR; TCRdb's copy has only in-frame clones and leaves some out. The sample has fewer than 80,000 clones, under 90% seen once. The sequences come from CD4+ T cells from blood, collected less than 50 months after liver transplant. This receptor was identified in a human patient who received a liver transplant. Some T cells may be the graft donor's.

CDR3 DNA: TGTGCCAGTTGTGCCGTCGCTAGCACAGATACGCAGTATTTT. Encoded protein: CASCAVASTDTQYF. This chain joins TRBV5-5 and TRBJ2-3; D uncertain. Trimming shortened V by 8 bases and J by 0 bases, and 13 bases separated the two germline ends. Germline V gene sequence: CDR1 SGHKS, CDR2 YYEKEE (reference sequence). The CDR3 contains 14 residues.